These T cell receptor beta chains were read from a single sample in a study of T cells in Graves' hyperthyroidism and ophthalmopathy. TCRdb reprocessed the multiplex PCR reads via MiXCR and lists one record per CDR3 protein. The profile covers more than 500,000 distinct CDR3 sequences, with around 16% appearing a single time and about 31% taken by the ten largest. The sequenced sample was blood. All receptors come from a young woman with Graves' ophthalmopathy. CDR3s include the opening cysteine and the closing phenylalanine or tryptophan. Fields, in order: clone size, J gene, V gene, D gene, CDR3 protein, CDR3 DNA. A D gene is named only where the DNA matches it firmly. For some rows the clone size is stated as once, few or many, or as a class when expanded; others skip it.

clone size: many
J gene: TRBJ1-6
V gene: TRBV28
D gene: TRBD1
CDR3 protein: CASSFQRGTGPSPLHF
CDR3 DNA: TGTGCCAGCAGTTTCCAAAGAGGGACAGGCCCTTCACCCCTCCACTTT

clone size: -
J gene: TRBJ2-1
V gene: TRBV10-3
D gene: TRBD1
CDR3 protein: CAISESAGGTYNEQFF
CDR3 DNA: TGTGCCATCAGTGAGTCGGCAGGGGGAACCTACAATGAGCAGTTCTTC

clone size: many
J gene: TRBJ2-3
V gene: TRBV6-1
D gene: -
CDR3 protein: CASSEQATTDTQYF
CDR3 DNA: TGTGCCAGCAGTGAACAGGCCACCACAGATACGCAGTATTTT

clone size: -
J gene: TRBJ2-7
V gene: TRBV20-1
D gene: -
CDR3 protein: CSAQRGGTEQYF
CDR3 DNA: TGCAGTGCTCAAAGGGGGGGGACCGAGCAGTACTTC

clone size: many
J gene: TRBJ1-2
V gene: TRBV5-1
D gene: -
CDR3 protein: CASSLDTNYGYTF
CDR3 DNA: TGCGCCAGCAGCTTAGACACAAACTATGGCTACACCTTC

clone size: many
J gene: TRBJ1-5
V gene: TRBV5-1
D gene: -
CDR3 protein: CASSLSDYSNQPQHF
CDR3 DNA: TGCGCCAGCAGCTTATCAGACTATAGCAATCAGCCCCAGCATTTT

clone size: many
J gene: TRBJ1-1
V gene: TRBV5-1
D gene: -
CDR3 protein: CASSPEQSARTEAFF
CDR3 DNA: TGCGCCAGCAGCCCCGAACAAAGCGCACGGACTGAAGCTTTCTTT

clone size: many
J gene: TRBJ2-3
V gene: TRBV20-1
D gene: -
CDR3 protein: CSARSTSHPDTQYF
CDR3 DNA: TGCAGTGCTAGATCGACTAGTCACCCAGATACGCAGTATTTT

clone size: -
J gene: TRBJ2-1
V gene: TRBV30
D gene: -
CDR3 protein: CAWSKTSRFQQFF
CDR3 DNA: TGTGCCTGGAGTAAAACCTCCCGGTTTCAGCAGTTCTTC

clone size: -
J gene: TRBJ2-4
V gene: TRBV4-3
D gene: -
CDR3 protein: CASSQAFSVAKNIQYF
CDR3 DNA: TGCGCCAGCAGCCAAGCTTTCTCGGTAGCCAAAAACATTCAGTACTTC

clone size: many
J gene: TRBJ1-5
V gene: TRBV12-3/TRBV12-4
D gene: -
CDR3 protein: CASSLGRAHSNQPQHF
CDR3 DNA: TGTGCCAGCAGTTTAGGCAGGGCCCATAGCAATCAGCCCCAGCATTTT

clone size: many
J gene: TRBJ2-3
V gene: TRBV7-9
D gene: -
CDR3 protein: CASIRTITDTQYF
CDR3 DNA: TGTGCCAGCATTAGGACTATCACAGATACGCAGTATTTT

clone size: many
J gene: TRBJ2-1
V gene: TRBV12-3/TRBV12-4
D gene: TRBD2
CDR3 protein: CASTLAGARNEQFF
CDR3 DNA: TGTGCCAGCACCCTAGCGGGAGCTAGGAATGAGCAGTTCTTC